The 30 T cell receptor beta chains below come from one sample, sequenced in a study of identifying expanded T cells in peripheral blood. Measured with immunoSEQ multiplex PCR; TCRdb has only the in-frame clones, and not every one. The table has over 65,000 clones, about 87% seen once; the top ten hold roughly 7%. The source material was blood. These receptors all stem from a person aged 18-70 years in good health.

This clone was seen just once. V gene TRBV6-6 combines with J gene TRBJ2-7; D may be TRBD1 or TRBD2 (5 bases each). V lost 6 bases and J lost 3, with 18 bases in between. Germline loops: CDR1 MNHNY, CDR2 SVGAGI (reference sequence). The CDR3 is 15 amino acids. In DNA, the CDR3 is TGTGCCAGCAGGTCCGGGACGGTGGGGCTCTACGAGCAGTACTTC. It is translated as CASRSGTVGLYEQYF.

This clone has just one count. This rearrangement joins TRBV4-2 to TRBJ1-2; D may be TRBD1 (5 bases). V lost 1 base, J lost 4 bases, and 16 bases lay in between. The CDR3 loop spans 16 amino acids. Germline assignment: CDR1 LGHNA and CDR2 YNFKEQ. The CDR3 loop is CASSQVGSGGGYGYTF. CDR3 in DNA: TGTGCCAGCAGCCAAGTCGGGAGCGGCGGGGGCTATGGCTACACCTTC.

This chain uses TRBV5-1 with TRBJ1-2, with D unresolved. This CDR3 spans 15 amino acids. Per the germline V gene, CDR1 is SGHRS and CDR2 is YFSETQ. V gave up 1 base and J gave up 1 base, with 11 bases separating them. This chain's CDR3 is CASSLFPFNNYGYTF. The CDR3 DNA reads TGCGCCAGCAGCTTGTTTCCTTTTAATAACTATGGCTACACCTTC.

V is TRBV6-6 and J is TRBJ1-4; D is ambiguous. This CDR3 has 14 amino acids. Trimming cost V 2 bases and J 2 bases, with 6 bases left between them. Germline V gene sequence: CDR1 MNHNY, CDR2 SVGAGI (reference sequence). The CDR3 DNA reads as TGTGCCAGCAGTTACGTCAGCACTAATGAAAAACTGTTTTTT. It encodes CASSYVSTNEKLFF.

This chain links TRBV30 with TRBJ2-5; 10 bases match TRBD2. J was trimmed by 6 bases and V by 2 bases; bases with no gene match: 3. The CDR3 length is 13 residues. Germline CDR1 GTSNPN, CDR2 SVGIG (reference sequence). CDR3 loop: CAWSFSGGKTQYF. CDR3 nucleotides: TGTGCCTGGAGTTTTAGCGGGGGGAAGACCCAGTACTTC.

The chain couples TRBV7-3 to TRBJ2-1; D is possibly TRBD1 (6 bases). The CDR3 sequence is 17 residues long. Germline assignment: CDR1 SGHTA and CDR2 FQGTGA. V dropped 5 bases and J dropped 0 bases, with 17 bases sitting between them. CDR3 region: CASSTSDRFHSYNEQFF. The CDR3 bases are TGTGCCAGCAGCACCAGCGACAGGTTCCACTCCTACAATGAGCAGTTCTTC.

The chain uses TRBV30 and TRBJ1-6, with D perhaps matching TRBD1 (6 bases). Per germline, CDR1 GTSNPN and CDR2 SVGIG (reference sequence). CDR3 length: 17 amino acids. The V end lost 1 base, the J end lost 0 bases, and 13 bases lay between the germline ends. The CDR3 is CAWSAGALSSYNSPLHF. The CDR3, as DNA: TGTGCCTGGAGTGCAGGGGCCTTGAGCTCCTATAATTCACCCCTCCACTTT.

This chain connects TRBV2 to TRBJ1-5, with D maybe TRBD1 (5 bases). Germline loops: CDR1 SNHLY, CDR2 FYNNEI. The CDR3 totals 14 residues. V was clipped by 2 bases and J by 6 bases, with 11 bases between them. CDR3 sequence: CASSEYPGRQPQHF. CDR3 coding DNA: TGTGCCAGCAGTGAATATCCAGGGCGTCAGCCCCAGCATTTT. The full variable domain, its missing parts supplied by reference TRBV2 and TRBJ1-5, is EPEVTQTPSHQVTQMGQEVILRCVPISNHLYFYWYRQILGQKVEFLVSFYNNEISEKSEIFDDQFSVERPDGSNFTLKIRSTKLEDSAMYFCASSEYPGRQPQHFGDGTRLSIL.

This clone was picked up one time. The V and J genes are TRBV11-3 and TRBJ2-3; no reliable D call. The ends were cut back, 5 bases at V and 2 bases at J, with 5 bases in the middle. From germline, CDR1 is SGHNT and CDR2 YENEEA. The CDR3 is 12 amino acids. The CDR3 loop reads CASSKITDTQYF. CDR3 bases: TGTGCCAGCAGCAAGATCACAGATACGCAGTATTTT.

The genes are TRBV29-1 and TRBJ2-2; D is ambiguous. Germline assignment: CDR1 SQVTM and CDR2 ANQGSEA. CDR3 size: 11 residues. Deletions cut 4 bases from V and 7 bases from J, with 7 bases between. The CDR3 protein is CSVGEGGELFF. The CDR3 DNA reads as TGCAGCGTTGGGGAAGGCGGGGAGCTGTTTTTT.

The J gene is TRBJ2-5, the V gene TRBV9; D possibly corresponds to TRBD2 (6 bases). The CDR3 is made up of 15 amino acids. Trimming left V 2 bases short and J 5 bases short, with 16 bases between. The germline V gene encodes CDR1 SGDLS and CDR2 YYNGEE. This chain's CDR3 is CASSVRGASAETQYF. The CDR3 bases are TGTGCCAGCAGCGTTCGTGGGGCTAGCGCGGAGACCCAGTACTTC. The variable domain in full, completed from reference TRBV9 and TRBJ2-5, reads DSGVTQTPKHLITATGQRVTLRCSPRSGDLSVYWYQQSLDQGLQFLIQYYNGEERAKGNILERFSAQQFPDLHSELNLSSLELGDSALYFCASSVRGASAETQYFGPGTRLLVL.

The rearrangement links TRBV28 to TRBJ2-7; D call uncertain. The CDR3 length is 11 residues. The ends were cut back, 8 bases at V and 0 bases at J, with 5 bases in the middle. Germline CDR1 MDHEN, CDR2 SYDVKM. The CDR3 loop is CASGFSYEQYF. The CDR3 DNA reads as TGTGCCAGCGGCTTCTCCTACGAGCAGTACTTC.

The gene calls are TRBV5-1 and TRBJ2-7; 7 bases match TRBD2. With 0 bases clipped from V and 4 bases from J, the junction kept 10 bases outside the gene matches. This CDR3 has 16 amino acids. CDR1 SGHRS and CDR2 YFSETQ come from the germline V gene. The CDR3 coding sequence is TGCGCCAGCAGCTTGGGAGGGGCGGGAGTCTCGTACGAGCAGTACTTC. Its protein is CASSLGGAGVSYEQYF.

This chain links TRBV18 with TRBJ1-1; the D gene is possibly TRBD1 (6 bases). The germline V gene encodes CDR1 KGHSH and CDR2 LQKENI. The CDR3 covers 13 residues. V was clipped by 3 bases and J by 5 bases, with 10 bases between them. This CDR3 is CASSPGGRTEAFF. DNA for the CDR3: TGTGCCAGCTCACCGGGGGGCCGGACTGAAGCTTTCTTT.

The chain combines TRBV4-2 with TRBJ2-5; TRBD2 agrees at 10 bases. With 2 bases clipped from V and 5 bases from J, the junction kept 8 bases outside the gene matches. Germline values: CDR1 LGHNA, CDR2 YNFKEQ. The CDR3 spans 16 residues. In nucleotides, the CDR3 is TGTGCCAGCAGCCAATCTAGCGGGGGTGACGGGGAGACCCAGTACTTC. Translating it yields CASSQSSGGDGETQYF.

The table lists this clone with a few counts. The CDR3 nucleotides read TGCGCCAGCAGCTTCGCAGGGGACACTGAAGCTTTCTTT. Translating gives CASSFAGDTEAFF. This sequence joins TRBV5-1 and TRBJ1-1, with a possible D match to TRBD1 (6 bases). Trimming left V 2 bases short and J 3 bases short, with 8 bases between. CDR3 length: 13 amino acids. Germline values: CDR1 SGHRS, CDR2 YFSETQ.

V gene TRBV5-1 combines with J gene TRBJ2-1; D remains ambiguous. The germline gives CDR1 SGHRS, CDR2 YFSETQ. This CDR3 comprises 12 residues. Trimming left V 5 bases short and J 7 bases short, with 10 bases between. CDR3 DNA: TGCGCCAGCAGACTAATCGGGAATGAGCAGTTCTTC. Its translation is CASRLIGNEQFF.

The chain recombines TRBV19 with TRBJ1-3, with D tentatively TRBD1 (6 bases). Looked up from germline, CDR1 is LNHDA and CDR2 is SQIVND (reference sequence). With 4 bases removed from V and 14 bases from J, the gap between germline ends came to 15 bases. The CDR3 extends over 12 amino acids. CDR3 coding DNA: TGTGCCAGTAGTACGGCCGGGGGGCCCTTATATTTT. Its translation is CASSTAGGPLYF. Supplemented by reference TRBV19 and TRBJ1-3, the full variable domain reads DGGITQSPKYLFRKEGQNVTLSCEQNLNHDAMYWYRQDPGQGLRLIYYSQIVNDFQKGDIAEGYSVSREKKESFPLTVTSAQKNPTAFYLCASSTAGGPLYFGEGSWLTVV.

The chain uses TRBV13 and TRBJ2-5; 9 bases agree with TRBD2. The V and J ends lost 3 bases and 3 bases, in that order; junction bases with no gene match: 2. CDR3 length equals 14 residues. Per germline, CDR1 PRHDT and CDR2 FYEKMQ (reference sequence). CDR3 region: CASSFGLAKETQYF. CDR3 coding DNA: TGTGCCAGCAGCTTCGGACTAGCGAAAGAGACCCAGTACTTC.

CDR3 residues: CAISDSGNQPQHF. The DNA for the CDR3 is TGTGCCATCAGTGATTCGGGCAATCAGCCCCAGCATTTT. The rearrangement joins TRBV10-3 to TRBJ1-5; D gene ambiguous. The V end was cut by 3 bases, the J end by 2 bases, with 5 bases between. Germline V gene sequence: CDR1 ENHRY, CDR2 SYGVKD. The CDR3 totals 13 residues.

The rearrangement joins TRBV27 to TRBJ1-1; perhaps TRBD1 as D (6 bases). This CDR3 has 14 residues. V was cut by 5 bases and J by 3 bases, with 13 bases left in between. CDR1 MNHEY and CDR2 SMNVEV come from the germline V gene (reference sequence). The CDR3 bases are TGTGCCAGCAGTACCAGGGGTGGGTACACTGAAGCTTTCTTT. It encodes CASSTRGGYTEAFF.

V gene TRBV2 combines with J gene TRBJ1-3; 8 positions agree with TRBD1. Germline V CDR1 and CDR2: SNHLY, FYNNEI. V shed 7 bases, J shed 0 bases, and the junction held 11 bases outside the gene matches. The CDR3 loop spans 17 amino acids. The CDR3 DNA sequence: TGTGCCAGCACCCGAAGGGACAGGCTGTCCTCTGGAAACACCATATATTTT. Translation gives CASTRRDRLSSGNTIYF.

The chain employs TRBV28 and TRBJ1-4; D unclear. V was cut by 10 bases and J by 5 bases, with 11 bases left in between. This CDR3 has 12 amino acids. In germline, CDR1 is MDHEN, CDR2 SYDVKM. The CDR3 loop reads CATGSNNEKLFF. The CDR3 region has the DNA TGTGCCACAGGATCCAACAATGAAAAACTGTTTTTT.

This chain links TRBV10-1 with TRBJ2-2; D ambiguous. The CDR3 has 13 residues. V gave up 3 bases and J gave up 4 bases, with 6 bases separating them. Germline V lookup: CDR1 WNHNN, CDR2 SYGVQD (reference sequence). Here the CDR3 reads CASSDRLTGELFF. CDR3 nucleotide sequence: TGCGCCAGCAGTGACAGACTCACCGGGGAGCTGTTTTTT.

The rearrangement links TRBV7-9 to TRBJ1-2; no definite D call. Germline V lookup: CDR1 SEHNR, CDR2 FQNEAQ (reference sequence). The CDR3 runs to 15 residues. Trimming pared 1 base from V and 7 bases from J, leaving 16 bases between. CDR3 nucleotide sequence: TGTGCCAGCAGCTTAGGGGCTGGGGTTGGCTTTGGCTACACCTTC. Amino acids: CASSLGAGVGFGYTF.

The count of this clone is one. The chain combines TRBV7-2 with TRBJ1-1; 7 bases are a match to TRBD1. The CDR3 length is 13 residues. With V trimmed by 5 bases and J by 5 bases, 5 bases remained unmatched. Germline V gene data show CDR1 as SGHTA and CDR2 as FQGNSA. CDR3 sequence reads: CASSPRQGTEAFF. In nucleotides, the CDR3 is TGTGCCAGCAGCCCCCGACAGGGAACTGAAGCTTTCTTT.

The genes are TRBV4-1 and TRBJ1-2, with 9 bases fitting TRBD1. Trimming cost V 3 bases and J 6 bases; bases outside gene matches: 11. From germline, CDR1 is MGHRA and CDR2 YSYEKL. This CDR3 has 16 amino acids. The CDR3 coding sequence is TGCGCCAGCAGCCACGCTTCTACAGGGGGCAGAGATGGCTACACCTTC. It specifies CASSHASTGGRDGYTF.

A single count supports this clone. V and J are TRBV30 and TRBJ1-5; D gene uncertain. Germline assignment: CDR1 GTSNPN and CDR2 SVGIG (reference sequence). The length of the CDR3 is 13 residues. V was trimmed by 2 bases and J by 0 bases, leaving 5 bases between them. CDR3 DNA: TGTGCCTGGAGTCGAAATAGCAATCAGCCCCAGCATTTT. Amino acids: CAWSRNSNQPQHF.

The chain recombines TRBV7-9 with TRBJ1-1; 7 positions agree with TRBD1. Germline assignment: CDR1 SEHNR and CDR2 FQNEAQ (reference sequence). CDR3 size: 14 residues. After removal of 7 bases from V and 5 bases from J, the junction contained 10 bases not matched to a gene. CDR3 region: CASNIQGPGTEAFF. As DNA, the CDR3 is TGTGCCAGCAACATACAGGGGCCGGGGACTGAAGCTTTCTTT. The complete variable domain, with remaining parts taken from reference TRBV7-9 and TRBJ1-1, reads DTGVSQNPRHKITKRGQNVTFRCDPISEHNRLYWYRQTLGQGPEFLTYFQNEAQLEKSRLLSDRFSAERPKGSFSTLEIQRTEQGDSAMYLCASNIQGPGTEAFFGQGTRLTVV.

The genes are TRBV11-3 and TRBJ2-7; D may be TRBD2 (6 bases). The CDR3 length is 17 residues. V was shortened by 0 bases and J by 0 bases, with 15 bases between the two germline ends. Per the germline V gene, CDR1 is SGHNT and CDR2 is YENEEA. CDR3 loop: CASSLETSLIYSYEQYF. CDR3 nucleotide sequence: TGTGCCAGCAGCTTAGAAACTAGCCTTATTTACTCCTACGAGCAGTACTTC.